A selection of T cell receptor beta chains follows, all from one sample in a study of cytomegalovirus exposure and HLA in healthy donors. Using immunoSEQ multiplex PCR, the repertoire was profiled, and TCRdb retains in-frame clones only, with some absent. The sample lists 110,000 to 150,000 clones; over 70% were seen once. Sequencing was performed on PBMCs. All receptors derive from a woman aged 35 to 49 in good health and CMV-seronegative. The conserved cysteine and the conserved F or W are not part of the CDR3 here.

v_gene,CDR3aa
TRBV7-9,ASSEGGGYEKLF
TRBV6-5,ASSYSAPGSNQPQH
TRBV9,ASSARLAGGLYEQY
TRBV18,ASSPRGGGGLNTEAF
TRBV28,ASQSMRVGTEAF
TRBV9,ASSVGRKAGGANVLT
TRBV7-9,ASSFRRGGPDTQY
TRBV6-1,ASRVGAAYEQY
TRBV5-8,ASRGGPSGANVLT
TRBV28,ASSFGLRNLYGYT
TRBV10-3,AITTSGSSEQF
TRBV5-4,ASSYTTGRPTEAF
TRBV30,AWSVLAGGTGETQY
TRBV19,ATGRDLLYEQY
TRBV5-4,ASSLRTGGTNEQF
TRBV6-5,ASTGEETYNSPLH
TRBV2,ASSAVSGANVLT
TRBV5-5,ASSGGWGLANHNEQF
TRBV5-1,ASSLDGRAYTEAF
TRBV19,ASSIQGSGQETQY
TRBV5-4,ASSLAETGGDGYT
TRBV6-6,ASSPRGGGQPQH
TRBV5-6,ASSLVSGPGTEAF
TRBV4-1,ASSQLGYVNTEAF
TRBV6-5,ATTGTGPNQPQH
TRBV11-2,ASSLWTATNTEAF
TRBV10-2,ASRTGTIASQSTVYQETQY
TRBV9,ATGQGTTDTQY
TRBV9,ASSVRDPGLYGYT
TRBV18,ASFWVPLAGGENTEAF
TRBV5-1,ASSLVGDYGYT
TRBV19,ASSIADAGNWNYGYT
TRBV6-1,ASIQGGAYNEQF
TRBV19,ASSILVTVNYGYT
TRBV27,ASSNSLPSTDTQY
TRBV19,ASSIVRDRGEDTEAF
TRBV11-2,ASSWGTGVQPQH
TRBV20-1,SASRSAEQF
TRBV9,ASSFGGGSGLRDEQF
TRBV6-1,ASRSFVGGSYEQY
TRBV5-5,ASSLAGGLGTNEKLF
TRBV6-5,ASSLVQGNGYT
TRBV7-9,ASSLGEEWQLNSYEQY
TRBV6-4,ASSRQGQETQY
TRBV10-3,AISERTGVEAF
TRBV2,ASSPGDSYAYGYT
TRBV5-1,ASSFVTLRQGGGKLF
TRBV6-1,ATGQGLNYGYT
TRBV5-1,ASSFGGYNEQF
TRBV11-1,ASSPGQQETQY
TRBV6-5,ASSEAGVGAQF
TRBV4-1,ASSQRDRAGETQY
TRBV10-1,ASSVSDRGFYTEAF